These 25 T cell receptor beta chains were all obtained from the same sample, sequenced in a study of T cells in Graves' hyperthyroidism and ophthalmopathy. There were TCR beta CDR3 regions amplified from RNA transcripts. During a first-round RT-PCR of the TCR CDR3, the HTBI primer set was used. Via MiXCR, TCRdb re-called the multiplex PCR reads, giving one row per CDR3 protein. The table has around 700,000 distinct CDR3 sequences, around a third seen once. Sequences were obtained from blood. Receptors originate from a woman in her forties with Graves' hyperthyroidism.

The chain combines TRBV19 with TRBJ2-7; 7 nucleotides line up with TRBD1. Germline V gives CDR1 LNHDA, CDR2 SQIVND (reference sequence). The trim removed 5 bases at V and 5 bases at J, leaving 12 bases unmatched. This CDR3 has 15 residues. CDR3 nucleotides: TGTGCCAGTAGTGGACGATACAGGGGCTCTCACGAGCAGTACTTC. Residues: CASSGRYRGSHEQYF.

In this sample, this clonotype turned up many times. This chain connects TRBV7-2 to TRBJ2-5; 7 bases fit TRBD1. The ends lost 1 base at V and 2 bases at J; junction bases unmatched: 4. This CDR3 has 15 residues. CDR1 and CDR2 from the germline V gene are SGHTA and FQGNSA. Here the CDR3 reads CASSLGLGQQETQYF. CDR3 DNA sequence: TGTGCCAGCAGCTTAGGACTGGGACAGCAAGAGACCCAGTACTTC.

The sample holds many counts of this clonotype. V usage is TRBV12-3 or TRBV12-4 and J usage is TRBJ2-5; 12 nucleotides agree with TRBD2. Trimming cost V 5 bases and J 5 bases; bases outside gene matches: 3. The CDR3 sequence is 14 residues long. The CDR3 reads CASSTGLAGETQYF. Here the CDR3 DNA reads TGTGCCAGCAGTACCGGACTAGCGGGGGAGACCCAGTACTTC.

This clonotype showed up many times. The rearrangement uses TRBV15 and TRBJ2-7, with TRBD1 matching 8 bases. The V gene end was trimmed by 0 bases and the J gene end by 9 bases; junction bases not matched to a gene: 4. Germline V lookup: CDR1 LNHNV, CDR2 YYDKDF (reference sequence). The CDR3 runs to 13 residues. CDR3: CATSRDQTGGQYF. As DNA, the CDR3 is TGTGCCACCAGCAGAGACCAAACAGGGGGGCAGTACTTC.

The V call is TRBV6-5, the J call TRBJ1-6; TRBD1 might be the D (6 bases). The CDR3 extends over 15 amino acids. Deletions cut 0 bases from V and 7 bases from J, with 10 bases between. The germline V gene encodes CDR1 MNHEY and CDR2 SVGAGI. CDR3 amino acids: CASSYSRGHNSPLHF. DNA of the CDR3: TGTGCCAGCAGTTACTCGCGGGGGCACAATTCACCCCTCCACTTT.

This clonotype was observed a handful of times. The chain links TRBV24-1 to TRBJ2-5; 9 bases agree with TRBD2. With V trimmed by 9 bases and J by 2 bases, 6 bases remained unmatched. The CDR3 consists of 14 residues. Germline values: CDR1 KGHDR, CDR2 SFDVKD. This CDR3 is CATAGGDPQETQYF. CDR3 bases: TGTGCCACCGCGGGGGGGGACCCACAAGAGACCCAGTACTTC.

Notes on this clonotype: This could be a read error, since a much larger clone is one nucleotide away. The DNA is omitted, as the CDR3 cannot be located on it reliably, and the CDR3 follows TCRdb's listing. The chain uses TRBV7-9 and TRBJ1-1; the D segment call TRBD1 is taken from the table without a DNA check. The CDR3 is 14 residues long, ends included. Looked up from germline, CDR1 is SEHNR and CDR2 is FQNEAQ (reference sequence). The CDR3: CASVGTGANTEALF.

The chain combines TRBV6-5 with TRBJ2-2; 12 bases map to TRBD2. Germline CDR1 and CDR2: MNHEY and SVGAGI. Trimming cost V 2 bases and J 4 bases; bases outside gene matches: 8. This CDR3 is built from 18 residues. CDR3 nucleotides: TGTGCCAGCAGTTACCATTCTAGCGGGAGGGCCCCCACCGGGGAGCTGTTTTTT. Protein product: CASSYHSSGRAPTGELFF.

This clonotype was counted ten times or more. The chain recombines TRBV7-2 with TRBJ2-7; D perhaps matches TRBD1 (7 bases). This CDR3 comprises 15 residues. Germline values: CDR1 SGHTA, CDR2 FQGNSA. V was cut by 2 bases and J by 5 bases, with 16 bases left in between. The CDR3: CASSLSPGGPNEQYF. The CDR3 DNA is TGTGCCAGCAGCTTATCCCCAGGGGGGCCAAACGAGCAGTACTTC.

This clonotype was found many times. The chain joins TRBV20-1 to TRBJ2-5; perhaps TRBD2 as D (6 bases). CDR3 length: 14 amino acids. The germline V and J ends were trimmed by 3 bases and 5 bases, with 16 bases remaining between them. Germline V lookup: CDR1 DFQATT, CDR2 SNEGSKA (reference sequence). CDR3 bases: TGCAGTGCTAGTAGGGTGGAGGGCGAGGAGACCCAGTACTTC. Amino acids: CSASRVEGEETQYF.

The gene calls are TRBV27 and TRBJ2-7; possible D gene TRBD1, 5 bases. V dropped 7 bases and J dropped 1 base, with 17 bases sitting between them. The germline V gene encodes CDR1 MNHEY and CDR2 SMNVEV (reference sequence). The CDR3 extends over 15 amino acids. The CDR3 DNA reads as TGTGCCAGCAAGATGATGGGGCCGGGTTCCTACGAGCAGTACTTC. This gives the protein CASKMMGPGSYEQYF.

This clonotype was found a few times. Its ends do not fully match the called genes, so a read error is possible. This sequence joins TRBV7-6 and TRBJ2-7; D not resolved. The length of the CDR3 is 15 residues. CDR1 and CDR2 (germline): SGHVS, FNYEAQ. CDR3 in DNA: TGTGCTAGCAGCTTTTCCGAGGACCCCCACTACGAGCAGTACTTC. This codes for CASSFSEDPHYEQYF. Together with reference TRBV7-6 and TRBJ2-7, the CDR3 gives the full variable domain: GAGVSQSPRYKVTKRGQDVALRCDPISGHVSLYWYRQALGQGPEFLTYFNYEAQQDKSGLPNDRFSAERPEGSISTLTIQRTEQRDSAMYRCASSFSEDPHYEQYFGPGTRLTVT.

The rearrangement links TRBV5-8 to TRBJ1-2, with 9 bases that match TRBD1. This CDR3 region has 14 residues. In germline, CDR1 is SGHTS, CDR2 YDEGEE. The J segment lost 7 bases and the V segment lost 1 base, leaving 5 bases of the junction unmatched. The CDR3 region is CASSLYRGLSGYTF. The CDR3, as DNA: TGTGCCAGCAGCTTGTACAGGGGGCTAAGTGGCTACACCTTC.

This clonotype turned up a few times. CDR3 sequence reads: CASSSLSRRQELTYEQYF. The CDR3 coding sequence is TGTGCCAGCAGCTCCCTATCCCGGCGGCAAGAACTAACCTACGAGCAGTACTTC. The gene calls are TRBV7-2 and TRBJ2-7; D remains unclear. There are 18 residues in the CDR3. V was clipped by 4 bases and J by 2 bases, with 24 bases between them. In germline, CDR1 is SGHTA, CDR2 FQGNSA.

This clonotype was detected ten times or more. The V gene is TRBV7-2, the J gene TRBJ1-6; a possible D gene is TRBD1 (6 bases). Germline-derived CDR1 and CDR2 are SGHTA and FQGNSA. This CDR3 region has 15 residues. Deletions cut 4 bases from V and 10 bases from J, with 17 bases between. CDR3 protein: CASSSTTGLRSPLHF. The DNA for the CDR3 is TGTGCCAGCAGCTCAACGACAGGCCTAAGATCACCCCTCCACTTT.

V and J are TRBV7-9 and TRBJ2-5; D remains unclear. In germline, CDR1 is SEHNR, CDR2 FQNEAQ (reference sequence). The CDR3 length is 12 residues. Trimming cost V 5 bases and J 4 bases, with 8 bases left between them. The CDR3 bases are TGTGCCAGCAGCCACACCCCAGAGACCCAGTACTTC. Its protein is CASSHTPETQYF.

Regarding this clonotype: A clone one base away is much larger, so this may be a read error. The chain employs TRBV9 and TRBJ2-7, with 9 bases identical to TRBD1. This CDR3 comprises 15 residues. Germline CDR1 and CDR2: SGDLS and YYNGEE. V lost 0 bases and J lost 9; bases outside the gene matches: 10. The DNA of the CDR3 is TGTGCCAGCAGCGTAGAAGGGACAGGGCGGTCGGGGCAGTACTTC. As protein: CASSVEGTGRSGQYF.

This clonotype was picked up a small number of times. The gene calls are TRBV28 and TRBJ1-1, with 7 bases that match TRBD1. The CDR3 length is 15 residues. From germline, CDR1 is MDHEN and CDR2 SYDVKM. V lost 6 bases, J lost 1 base, and 8 bases stayed unmatched. The CDR3 nucleotides are TGTGCCAGCAGGATATCACAGGGGAAGAACACTGAAGCTTTCTTT. Its protein product is CASRISQGKNTEAFF.

Ten or more counts support this clonotype. V is TRBV19 and J is TRBJ2-5; D is possibly TRBD2 (6 bases). The CDR3 contains 18 residues. CDR1 LNHDA and CDR2 SQIVND come from the germline V gene (reference sequence). The V and J ends lost 1 base and 5 bases respectively, with 23 bases between them. The CDR3 spells CASSIGKLEGGQFETQYF. In nucleotides, the CDR3 is TGTGCCAGTAGTATAGGCAAGTTGGAGGGCGGTCAATTTGAGACCCAGTACTTC.

The V gene is TRBV28, the J gene TRBJ1-1; the D gene is possibly TRBD1 (5 bases). Trimming took off 4 bases at V and 2 bases at J, with 20 bases between the two ends. Germline CDR1 and CDR2: MDHEN and SYDVKM. The CDR3 is 17 amino acids. CDR3 coding DNA: TGTGCCAGCAGTTCTCCCGGGACCCCCATAGGCAACACTGAAGCTTTCTTT. Translated, it gives CASSSPGTPIGNTEAFF.

This clonotype was detected a few times. The rearrangement joins TRBV7-2 to TRBJ1-5, with 7 bases lining up with TRBD1. V lost 1 base, J lost 5 bases, and 11 bases stayed unmatched. The CDR3 is 17 amino acids. Germline V lookup: CDR1 SGHTA, CDR2 FQGNSA. CDR3 protein: CASSLGGGAGGHQPQHF. The DNA for the CDR3 is TGTGCCAGCAGCTTAGGGGGTGGGGCAGGGGGGCATCAGCCCCAGCATTTT.

This clonotype has a count of ten or more. The V call is TRBV7-9, the J call TRBJ1-5, with D hard to call. Germline assignment: CDR1 SEHNR and CDR2 FQNEAQ (reference sequence). CDR3 size: 13 residues. The V end lost 2 bases, the J end lost 7 bases, and 9 bases lay between the germline ends. The CDR3 sequence: CASSLYGKQPQHF. Written as DNA, the CDR3 is TGTGCCAGCAGCTTATACGGGAAGCAGCCCCAGCATTTT.

Concerning this clonotype itself: This clone may be a read error of a much larger clone one base away. The V gene is TRBV20-1, the J gene TRBJ1-2; the match to TRBD1 covers 7 bases. This CDR3 contains 14 residues. Germline-derived CDR1 and CDR2 are DFQATT and SNEGSKA (reference sequence). DNA of the CDR3: TGCGGTGCCCCCGACAGGGATAAACACTATGGCTACACCTTC. Its translation is CGAPDRDKHYGYTF.

This clonotype was recorded at least ten times. The chain uses TRBV5-1 and TRBJ2-6; unclear D gene. CDR3 length equals 13 residues. V was trimmed by 6 bases and J by 3 bases, leaving 7 bases between them. CDR1 is SGHRS and CDR2 is YFSETQ in the germline V gene. The CDR3 here is CASTFGGANVLTF. The CDR3 DNA reads TGCGCCAGCACCTTCGGTGGGGCCAACGTCCTGACTTTC.

This clonotype was counted a few times. This chain links TRBV7-9 with TRBJ2-7; a possible D gene is TRBD2 (5 bases). TRBJ2-1 explains the end of the DNA better; the J call may be wrong. Per germline, CDR1 SEHNR and CDR2 FQNEAQ (reference sequence). The CDR3 length is 13 residues. The CDR3: CASSATSYNEQFF. As DNA, the CDR3 is TGTGCCAGCAGCGCAACTAGCTACAATGAGCAGTTCTTC.